The present TCR beta chain was sequenced within a study of EBV T-cell therapy then PD-1 blockade in nasopharyngeal carcinoma. Germline CDR1 reads SNHLY; CDR2 reads FYNNEI. The V end was cut by 4 bases, the J end by 6 bases, with 16 bases between. The CDR3 is 15 residues long. Treatment of the sample: AdE1-LMPpoly-expanded autologous EBV-specific T-cell therapy followed by anti-PD-1 nivolumab. About this clone: The antigen is unknown.

Profiled with immunoSEQ multiplex PCR; TCRdb holds only in-frame clones, not every one. Of roughly 22,000 clones detected, approximately 83% appear once; the ten largest clones hold about 24%. The source is a man aged 35-49 years with nasopharyngeal carcinoma. The specimen comprised CD8+ T cells from blood, sampled at day -245 from a patient whose treatment included autologous EBV-specific T cells and nivolumab. The genes are TRBV2 and TRBJ1-5; weak D call: TRBD1 (5 bases). The chain's CDR3 is CASSVVFAGRQPQHF. The CDR3 region has the DNA TGTGCCAGCAGTGTGGTTTTTGCAGGGCGTCAGCCCCAGCATTTT.